This TCR beta chain was recovered during a study of human thymus T cells. The CDR3 spans 14 residues. Germline loops: CDR1 MDHEN, CDR2 SYDVKM. V was pared by 1 base and J by 10 bases, with 15 bases between. Produced via immunoSEQ multiplex PCR; TCRdb's table is partial and in-frame only. The sample has about 50,000 clones; approximately 95% are singletons. A remark on this clone: Its antigen is as yet unknown.

Donor material was obtained from healthy Finnish infants undergoing corrective surgery for congenital heart defects. Genomic DNA was extracted from every available blood leukocyte. Study findings and constraints: Both thymic and peripheral blood repertoires showed apparently biased V and J usage.

This chain connects TRBV28 to TRBJ2-3, with D possibly TRBD2 on 5 matching bases. The clonotype comes from a girl under three years old with a congenital heart defect but otherwise immunologically healthy. Specimen: blood. The CDR3 bases are TGTGCCAGCAGTTTATACCCGGACGGGATAGCGCAGTATTTT. This sequence encodes CASSLYPDGIAQYF.